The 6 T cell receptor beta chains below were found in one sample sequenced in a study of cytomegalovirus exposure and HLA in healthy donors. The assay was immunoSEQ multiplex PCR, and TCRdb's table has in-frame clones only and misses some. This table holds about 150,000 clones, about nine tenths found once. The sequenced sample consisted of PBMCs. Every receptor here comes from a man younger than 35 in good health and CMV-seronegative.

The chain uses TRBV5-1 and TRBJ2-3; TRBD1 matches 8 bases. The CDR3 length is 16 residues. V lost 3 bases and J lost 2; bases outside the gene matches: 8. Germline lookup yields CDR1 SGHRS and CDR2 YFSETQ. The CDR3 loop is CASSSRTGSPTDTQYF. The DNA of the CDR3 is TGCGCCAGCAGCTCACGGACAGGGAGCCCCACAGATACGCAGTATTTT.

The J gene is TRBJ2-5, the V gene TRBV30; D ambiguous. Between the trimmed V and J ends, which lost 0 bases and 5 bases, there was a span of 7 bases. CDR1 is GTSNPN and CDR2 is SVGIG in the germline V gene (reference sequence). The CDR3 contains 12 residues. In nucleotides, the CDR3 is TGTGCCTGGAGTGTACAGTGGGAGACCCAGTACTTC. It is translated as CAWSVQWETQYF.

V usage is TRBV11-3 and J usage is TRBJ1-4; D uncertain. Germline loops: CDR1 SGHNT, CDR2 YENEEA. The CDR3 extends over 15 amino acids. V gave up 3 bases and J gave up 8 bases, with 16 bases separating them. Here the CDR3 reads CASSFLGQIGEKLFF. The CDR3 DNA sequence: TGTGCCAGCAGCTTTCTTGGGCAAATCGGCGAAAAACTGTTTTTT.

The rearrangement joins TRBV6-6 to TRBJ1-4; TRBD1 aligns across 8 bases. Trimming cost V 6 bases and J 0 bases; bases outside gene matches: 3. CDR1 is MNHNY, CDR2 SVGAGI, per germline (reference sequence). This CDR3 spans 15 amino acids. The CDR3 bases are TGTGCCAGCAGAACGGGACAGGCAACTAATGAAAAACTGTTTTTT. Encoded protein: CASRTGQATNEKLFF.

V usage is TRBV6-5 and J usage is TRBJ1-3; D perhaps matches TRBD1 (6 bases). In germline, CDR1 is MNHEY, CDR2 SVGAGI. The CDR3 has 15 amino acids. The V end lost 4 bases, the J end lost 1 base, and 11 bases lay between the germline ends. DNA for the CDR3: TGTGCCAGCAGTTCCCAAACAGGGTCTGGAAACACCATATATTTT. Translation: CASSSQTGSGNTIYF.

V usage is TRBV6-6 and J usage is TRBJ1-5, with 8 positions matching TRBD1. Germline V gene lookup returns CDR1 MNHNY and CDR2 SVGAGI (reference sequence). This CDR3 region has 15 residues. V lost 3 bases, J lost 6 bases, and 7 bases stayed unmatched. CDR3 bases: TGTGCCAGCAGTTATTGGACAGGGACAACTCAGCCCCAGCATTTT. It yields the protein CASSYWTGTTQPQHF.